This T cell receptor (beta chain) emerged from a study of Ad26.COV2.S vaccination and SARS-CoV-2 variants. Study context: Recipients of Ad26.COV2.S got it intramuscularly, once or twice 56 days apart.

Noted treatment: some 19 received Ad26.COV2.S at low or high dose, single or two shots; about 5 received placebo; per-sample allocation not given. Specimen acquisition occurred on day 63 following the initial vaccine or placebo injection. Cohort 1b enrolled adults aged 18-55 years in Boston. Whole-study findings and limits: Vaccinated and placebo-treated recipients had similar non-spike TCR breadth. Relative to placebo recipients, vaccine recipients exhibited elevated spike-specific TCR breadth.

Clones were read by immunoSEQ multiplex PCR, and TCRdb kept only the in-frame ones, dropping some. In the table there are some 330,000 clones, under 90% of which are singletons. Regarding this clone: What it binds is not known.

The sequence was obtained from a person aged 18-60 years who received the Ad26.COV2.S COVID-19 vaccine or a placebo. The material was peripheral blood, obtained in a trial of Ad26.COV2.S vaccine versus placebo.

The CDR3 spells CASSTSSFSWTDYQPQHF. As DNA, the CDR3 is TGTGCCAGCAGCACCTCATCCTTCTCCTGGACAGATTATCAGCCCCAGCATTTT. V usage is TRBV5-6 and J usage is TRBJ1-5; D perhaps matches TRBD1 (6 bases). The germline V gene has CDR1 SGHDT and CDR2 YYEEEE. The germline V and J ends were trimmed by 4 bases and 5 bases, with 25 bases remaining between them. The CDR3 is 18 amino acids.